This T cell receptor beta chain is from a study of early T cells in non-severe SARS-CoV-2 infection (TCRdb year 2021). The study in broad terms: Bulk RNA from unsorted whole blood was used for TCR sequencing, so alpha and beta chains could not be paired. What the authors observed across the whole study: VDJdb matching was skewed toward anti-spike CD8 responses, so virus-specific expansions were likely underestimated and private and CD4 specificities were missed.

The study was a case-control design nested within a healthcare worker cohort in London, UK, with weekly nasopharyngeal swab PCR tests and blood sampling. Healthcare workers were recruited during the week of the UK lockdown, between 23 and 31 March 2020, and followed weekly for up to about 15 weeks. Receptor libraries were prepared by 5' RACE. Sequencing was carried out with a NextSeq 500. The TCR library protocol attached unique molecular identifiers to individual cDNA molecules to correct for sequencing error and PCR bias. TCR alpha and beta chains were both sequenced, and the abundances of alpha and beta sequences in each sample were closely correlated with each other. The source study handled its data this way. Decombinator V4 was used to annotate TCR sequences for V gene, J gene and CDR3. Expanded TCRs were defined as changing significantly between any two time points under a Poisson model with p below 0.0001. TCR abundances were normalised to the total number of TCRs sequenced in each sample and reported as counts per million. TRAV1-2 paired with TRAJ12, TRAJ20 or TRAJ33 defined MAIT TCRs, while TRAV10 paired with TRAJ18 defined iNKT TCRs. A search of VDJdb, accessed on 1 November 2021, was run for TCRs annotated to CMV, EBV and SARS-CoV-2, with TCRs annotated for multiple antigens excluded. The raw public reads went through TCRdb reprocessing: fastp at Q25, MiXCR clone calling, in-frame beta chains kept. Entries are consolidated by CDR3 protein sequence, retaining the most common genes and DNA. These V and J calls are TCRdb output, not the study's own analysis. The table for this sample lists around 25,000 distinct CDR3 sequences; roughly 4% of them were counted only once. The top ten clones comprise under 13% of the sample.

As regards this clonotype: Its specific antigen is unknown. Nothing much larger sits one base from this clone, and base qualities are not available.

Deletion took 5 bases off V and 8 bases off J, with a span of 15 bases between the germline ends. Taken from the germline V gene (reference sequence), the CDR1 and CDR2 loops are DFQATT and SNEGSKA. Taken from cysteine to phenylalanine, the CDR3 has 12 residues. The DNA shown is the 36-base CDR3, in frame from base 1. The material sequenced was whole blood. The origin of this receptor is an adult who was a healthcare worker with PCR-confirmed SARS-CoV-2 infection or an uninfected control (not recorded which). The chain is encoded by TRBV20-1 joined to TRBJ1-2; the D gene is possibly TRBD1, with 5 bases matching. In nucleotides, the sequence is TGCAGTGCTCCCTTCCGGGACCAAGGCTACACCTTC. Its protein reads: CSAPFRDQGYTF.